Below are 22 T cell receptor beta chains sequenced from a single sample in a study of shared clonotypes between healthy human individuals. The table came from immunoSEQ multiplex PCR; TCRdb's copy has only in-frame clones and leaves some out. Counted here are roughly 1,500,000 clones, 98% occurring once; the ten biggest clones make up about 0.34%. The sequencing sample was made of naive CD4+ T cells sorted from blood. Subset indicated: CD45RA+ positively selected. The receptors derive from a man aged 25 to 40 in good health.

The V and J genes are TRBV18 and TRBJ1-4; TRBD1 is a possible D gene (5 bases). The germline V gene encodes CDR1 KGHSH and CDR2 LQKENI. Trimming pared 6 bases from V and 8 bases from J, leaving 13 bases between. CDR3 length: 13 amino acids. The CDR3 reads CASSLRDVEKLFF. CDR3 in DNA: TGTGCCAGCTCGCTGCGGGACGTAGAAAAACTGTTTTTT.

This chain joins TRBV5-8 and TRBJ2-1, with no clear D. Trimming took off 0 bases at V and 1 base at J, with 2 bases between the two ends. Germline CDR1 reads SGHTS; CDR2 reads YDEGEE. CDR3 size: 13 residues. The CDR3 region has the DNA TGTGCCAGCAGCTTGGCATCCTACAATGAGCAGTTCTTC. Residues: CASSLASYNEQFF.

The chain uses TRBV28 and TRBJ1-2, with TRBD1 matching over 7 bases. Trimming cost V 3 bases and J 7 bases; bases outside gene matches: 14. Germline values: CDR1 MDHEN, CDR2 SYDVKM. CDR3 length: 16 amino acids. Here the CDR3 reads CASSLVQGFHSSGYTF. The CDR3, as DNA: TGTGCCAGCAGTTTGGTACAGGGGTTTCATTCAAGTGGCTACACCTTC.

CDR3 DNA sequence: TGCAGCGTGCACCTCCACACAGGGACAGGACCAGAGCAGTTCTTC. Its translation: CSVHLHTGTGPEQFF. The V call is TRBV29-1, the J call TRBJ2-1; 8 bases are a match to TRBD1. The CDR3 loop spans 15 amino acids. V lost 6 bases to trimming and J lost 10 bases; unmatched junction nucleotides: 17. Germline V lookup: CDR1 SQVTM, CDR2 ANQGSEA.

This chain links TRBV28 with TRBJ1-5, with 7 bases that match TRBD1. Germline CDR1 and CDR2: MDHEN and SYDVKM. J lost 6 bases, V lost 8 bases, and 7 bases had no gene match. This CDR3 spans 13 amino acids. CDR3 coding DNA: TGTGCCAGCGAACAGGGGATTGGTCAGCCCCAGCATTTT. Its protein is CASEQGIGQPQHF.

The rearrangement links TRBV28 to TRBJ2-1; TRBD2 is a possible D gene (6 bases). V was pared by 1 base and J by 14 bases, with 12 bases between. Germline CDR1 reads MDHEN; CDR2 reads SYDVKM. The CDR3 consists of 12 residues. The CDR3 is CASSLYEGGEFF. The CDR3 DNA reads as TGTGCCAGCAGTTTATATGAGGGCGGGGAGTTCTTC.

The chain combines TRBV27 with TRBJ2-2; 7 bases agree with TRBD1. The CDR3 totals 14 residues. In germline, CDR1 is MNHEY, CDR2 SMNVEV (reference sequence). J was trimmed by 5 bases and V by 6 bases; bases with no gene match: 6. The CDR3 sequence: CASRYRGSTGELFF. The CDR3 DNA sequence: TGTGCCAGCAGGTACAGGGGAAGTACCGGGGAGCTGTTTTTT.

The CDR3 sequence: CASSPPWGLAKNIQYF. The DNA for the CDR3 is TGTGCCAGCAGCCCCCCCTGGGGGCTAGCCAAAAACATTCAGTACTTC. The chain has TRBV6-6 and TRBJ2-4; possibly TRBD1 for D (6 bases). The germline V gene encodes CDR1 MNHNY and CDR2 SVGAGI (reference sequence). CDR3 length: 16 residues. Trimming pared 6 bases from V and 0 bases from J, leaving 15 bases between.

The chain uses TRBV7-8 and TRBJ2-1; 7 bases are shared with TRBD1. The germline V gene encodes CDR1 SGHVS and CDR2 FQNEAQ. Unmatched junction bases numbered 4, after V lost 4 bases and J lost 7 bases. The CDR3 covers 13 residues. Here the CDR3 reads CASSSGDSNEQFF. In DNA form, the CDR3 reads TGTGCCAGCAGCTCTGGGGACAGTAATGAGCAGTTCTTC.

The gene calls are TRBV28 and TRBJ1-2; D call uncertain. Germline lookup yields CDR1 MDHEN and CDR2 SYDVKM. Trimming took off 5 bases at V and 5 bases at J, with 21 bases between the two ends. CDR3 length equals 16 residues. CDR3 loop: CASSQEGGRRSYGYTF. CDR3 sequence (DNA): TGTGCCAGCAGTCAGGAGGGAGGGAGAAGGAGTTATGGCTACACCTTC.

V is TRBV29-1 and J is TRBJ2-2; D ambiguous. Trimming shortened V by 6 bases and J by 1 base, and 15 bases separated the two germline ends. The CDR3 covers 15 residues. Germline V CDR1 and CDR2: SQVTM, ANQGSEA. CDR3 loop: CSVETGLRNTGELFF. CDR3 in DNA: TGCAGCGTGGAAACGGGCCTAAGGAACACCGGGGAGCTGTTTTTT.

This chain uses TRBV2 with TRBJ2-7, with a weak D call TRBD1 (6 bases). Trimming took off 8 bases at V and 2 bases at J, with 10 bases between the two ends. The CDR3 has 12 amino acids. CDR1 is SNHLY and CDR2 is FYNNEI in the germline V gene. The CDR3 region is CASYRTAYEQYF. The CDR3 coding sequence is TGTGCCAGCTATCGGACAGCCTACGAGCAGTACTTC.

This clone was recorded once. This chain uses TRBV6-6 with TRBJ2-7, with TRBD2 as a possible D gene (5 bases). The CDR3 runs to 13 residues. V was trimmed by 7 bases and J by 5 bases, leaving 15 bases between them. The germline V gene has CDR1 MNHNY and CDR2 SVGAGI (reference sequence). The CDR3: CASTTNGLNEQYF. In nucleotides, the CDR3 is TGTGCCAGCACGACGAACGGACTTAACGAGCAGTACTTC.

The CDR3 loop reads CAWSVLIAGSLFF. The DNA for the CDR3 is TGTGCCTGGAGTGTATTAATTGCGGGGTCACTGTTTTTT. This chain connects TRBV30 to TRBJ1-4; D unclear. V was trimmed by 0 bases and J by 13 bases, leaving 15 bases between them. CDR3 length equals 13 residues. Germline V gene lookup returns CDR1 GTSNPN and CDR2 SVGIG (reference sequence).

The J gene is TRBJ2-1, the V gene TRBV5-1; possibly TRBD2 for D (5 bases). Germline CDR1 and CDR2: SGHRS and YFSETQ. V was shortened by 5 bases and J by 8 bases, with 8 bases between the two germline ends. This CDR3 has 11 residues. In DNA form, the CDR3 reads TGCGCCAGCAGTAAGGAGGATGAGCAGTTCTTC. Amino acids: CASSKEDEQFF.

The chain links TRBV5-8 to TRBJ1-5, with no clear D. V was clipped by 3 bases and J by 1 base, with 17 bases between them. Germline lookup yields CDR1 SGHTS and CDR2 YDEGEE. This CDR3 comprises 17 residues. The CDR3 DNA follows: TGTGCCAGCAGCTCTTGGGCCCTAAGTCGGAGCAATCAGCCCCAGCATTTT. Translation gives CASSSWALSRSNQPQHF.

The V and J genes are TRBV6-1 and TRBJ2-7, with D perhaps TRBD1 (6 bases). Germline CDR1 is MNHNS and CDR2 is SASEGT. The CDR3 contains 14 residues. V lost 1 base and J lost 1, with 8 bases in between. The CDR3 reads CASSEDRVSYEQYF. The CDR3 region has the DNA TGTGCCAGCAGTGAAGACAGGGTTTCCTACGAGCAGTACTTC.

The CDR3 loop reads CASSRAHEQYF. For the CDR3, the DNA is TGTGCCAGTAGTCGGGCCCACGAGCAGTACTTC. The chain carries TRBV19 and TRBJ2-7; D gene uncertain. CDR1 and CDR2 (germline): LNHDA, SQIVND (reference sequence). Trimming removed 5 bases at V and 5 bases at J, with 7 bases between. This CDR3 has 11 residues.

This chain uses TRBV11-2 with TRBJ2-7; maybe TRBD1 (8 bases). V lost 4 bases and J 3 bases, leaving 28 bases between the germline ends. This CDR3 spans 19 amino acids. Germline CDR1 SGHAT, CDR2 FQNNGV. For the CDR3, the DNA is TGTGCCAGCAGCTCGAGGACAGGGACCCAGGAGCGGGGTCGCTACGAGCAGTACTTC. It specifies CASSSRTGTQERGRYEQYF.

This chain uses TRBV5-5 with TRBJ2-5, with 9 bases fitting TRBD2. The CDR3 is made up of 16 amino acids. V shed 1 base and J 5 bases; nucleotides not matched to a gene: 9. Germline lookup yields CDR1 SGHKS and CDR2 YYEKEE (reference sequence). CDR3 in amino acids: CASSLIRAGGGETQYF. DNA of the CDR3: TGTGCCAGCAGCTTGATCCGAGCGGGAGGAGGGGAGACCCAGTACTTC. The variable domain in full, with the rest retrieved from reference TRBV5-5 and TRBJ2-5, is DAGVTQSPTHLIKTRGQQVTLRCSPISGHKSVSWYQQVLGQGPQFIFQYYEKEERGRGNFPDRFSARQFPNYSSELNVNALLLGDSALYLCASSLIRAGGGETQYFGPGTRLLVL.

The rearrangement uses TRBV2 and TRBJ2-2, with TRBD2 matching over 9 bases. V shed 4 bases, J shed 5 bases, and the junction held 14 bases outside the gene matches. Germline V lookup: CDR1 SNHLY, CDR2 FYNNEI. This CDR3 is 18 amino acids long. CDR3 sequence (DNA): TGTGCCAGCAGTGGGGACCGATCTAGCGGGATCACTACCGGGGAGCTGTTTTTT. Amino acid sequence: CASSGDRSSGITTGELFF. The full variable domain, rest sourced from reference TRBV2 and TRBJ2-2, is EPEVTQTPSHQVTQMGQEVILRCVPISNHLYFYWYRQILGQKVEFLVSFYNNEISEKSEIFDDQFSVERPDGSNFTLKIRSTKLEDSAMYFCASSGDRSSGITTGELFFGEGSRLTVL.

Regarding this clone: An end of the junction differs from the germline gene, which may be a read error. This rearrangement joins TRBV7-7 to TRBJ2-5; D may correspond to TRBD1 or TRBD2 (5 bases each). The germline gives CDR1 SSHAT, CDR2 FNYEAQ (reference sequence). The CDR3 has 14 amino acids. DNA of the CDR3: TGTGCTAGCAGCCCATCGGGACGGCAAGAGACCCAGTACTTC. It yields the protein CASSPSGRQETQYF.